The T cell receptor (beta chain) under discussion was sequenced for a study of blood T cell repertoires in COVID-19. As for the study in general: Spain, Italy and the United States supplied samples that represented acute and convalescent COVID-19. PBMCs, B-cell-depleted T cells, or T cells provided the cDNA or gDNA that made up the material.

Authors' methods: By means of reference gene primer amplification, nucleated cell counts were estimated. Sequencing used immunoSEQ multiplex PCR; TCRdb keeps in-frame clones, though not all of them. V and J calls and clone size come straight from that table; D and trimming were deduced from the DNA. This sample carries 150,000 to 160,000 clones, around 85% of them seen once, and the ten largest clones take 25% to 30%. This clone was detected once. This sample includes further DNA sequences coding for the same CDR3. V was pared by 4 bases and J by 1 base, with 7 bases between. In germline, CDR1 is SNHLY, CDR2 FYNNEI. The CDR3 is 13 residues long.

Input material: peripheral blood. The J gene is TRBJ1-2, the V gene TRBV2; D ambiguous. The sequence was obtained from a woman in her sixties with acute or convalescent COVID-19. The DNA for the CDR3 is TGTGCCAGCAGTGGTTACAGTAACTATGGCTACACCTTC. This encodes CASSGYSNYGYTF.